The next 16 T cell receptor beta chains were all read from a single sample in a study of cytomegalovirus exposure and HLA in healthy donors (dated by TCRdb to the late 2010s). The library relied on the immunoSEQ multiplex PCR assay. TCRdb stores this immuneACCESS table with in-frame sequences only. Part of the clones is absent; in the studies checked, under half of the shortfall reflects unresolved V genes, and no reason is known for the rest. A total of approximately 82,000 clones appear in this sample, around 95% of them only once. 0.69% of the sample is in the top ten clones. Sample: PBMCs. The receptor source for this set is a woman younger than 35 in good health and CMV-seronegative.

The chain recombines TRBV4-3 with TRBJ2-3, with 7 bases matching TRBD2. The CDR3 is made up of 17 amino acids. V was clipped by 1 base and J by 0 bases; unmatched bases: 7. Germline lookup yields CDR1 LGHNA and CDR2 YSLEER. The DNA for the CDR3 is TGCGCCAGCAGCCAAGGCTCCCTAGCGGCTAGCACAGATACGCAGTATTTT. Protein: CASSQGSLAASTDTQYF.

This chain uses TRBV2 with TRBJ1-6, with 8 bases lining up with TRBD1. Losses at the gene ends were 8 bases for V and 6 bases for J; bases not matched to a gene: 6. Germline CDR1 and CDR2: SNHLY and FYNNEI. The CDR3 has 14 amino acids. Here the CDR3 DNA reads TGTGCCAGCCCCGGCGGACAGGGTAATTCACCCCTCCACTTT. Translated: CASPGGQGNSPLHF.

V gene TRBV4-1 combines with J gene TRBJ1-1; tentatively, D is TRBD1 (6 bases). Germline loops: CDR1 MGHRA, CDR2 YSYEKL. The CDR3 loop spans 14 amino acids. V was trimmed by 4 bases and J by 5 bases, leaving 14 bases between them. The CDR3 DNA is TGCGCCAGCAGCCGACCAGGGGATTCGACTGAAGCTTTCTTT. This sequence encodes CASSRPGDSTEAFF.

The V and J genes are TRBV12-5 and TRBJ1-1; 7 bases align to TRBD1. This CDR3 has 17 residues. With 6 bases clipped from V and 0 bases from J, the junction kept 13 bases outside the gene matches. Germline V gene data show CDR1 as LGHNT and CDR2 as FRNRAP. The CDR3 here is CASGEQGGTGVNTEAFF. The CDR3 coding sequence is TGTGCTAGTGGCGAGCAGGGGGGCACAGGGGTGAACACTGAAGCTTTCTTT.

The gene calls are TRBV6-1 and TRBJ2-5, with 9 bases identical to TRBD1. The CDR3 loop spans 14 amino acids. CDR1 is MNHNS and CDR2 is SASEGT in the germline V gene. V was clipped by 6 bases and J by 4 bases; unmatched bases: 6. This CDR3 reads CASSGTGQGETQYF. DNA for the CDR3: TGTGCCAGCAGCGGGACAGGGCAGGGAGAGACCCAGTACTTC.

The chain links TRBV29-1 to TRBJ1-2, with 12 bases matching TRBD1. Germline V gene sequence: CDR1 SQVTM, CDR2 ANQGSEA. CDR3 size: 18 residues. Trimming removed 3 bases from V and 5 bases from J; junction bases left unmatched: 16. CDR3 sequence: CSVDLWGTGGAKRYGYTF. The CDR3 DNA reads TGCAGCGTTGACCTTTGGGGGACAGGGGGCGCAAAGAGGTATGGCTACACCTTC.

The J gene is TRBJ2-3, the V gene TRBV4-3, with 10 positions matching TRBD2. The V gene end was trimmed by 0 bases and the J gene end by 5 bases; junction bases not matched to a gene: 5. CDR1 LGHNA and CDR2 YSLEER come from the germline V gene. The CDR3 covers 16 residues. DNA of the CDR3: TGCGCCAGCAGCCAAGATCTACTAGCGGGGCTAGATACGCAGTATTTT. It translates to CASSQDLLAGLDTQYF.

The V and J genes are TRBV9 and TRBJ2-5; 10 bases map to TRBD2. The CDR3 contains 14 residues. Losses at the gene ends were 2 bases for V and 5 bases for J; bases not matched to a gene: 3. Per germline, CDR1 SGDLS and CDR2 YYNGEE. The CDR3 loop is CASSVSGGVETQYF. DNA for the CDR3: TGTGCCAGCAGCGTCAGCGGGGGGGTCGAGACCCAGTACTTC.

CDR3 sequence (DNA): TGTGCCTGGAGTGTTGCGGGAGGGCCTCCAGATACGCAGTATTTT. It codes for CAWSVAGGPPDTQYF. The V and J genes are TRBV30 and TRBJ2-3; 9 bases are shared with TRBD2. V lost 0 bases and J lost 4; bases outside the gene matches: 5. Germline V gene data show CDR1 as GTSNPN and CDR2 as SVGIG (reference sequence). This CDR3 comprises 15 residues.

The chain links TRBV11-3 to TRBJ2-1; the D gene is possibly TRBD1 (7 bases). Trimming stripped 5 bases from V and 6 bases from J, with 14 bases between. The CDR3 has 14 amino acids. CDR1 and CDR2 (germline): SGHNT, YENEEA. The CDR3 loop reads CASSPRDSLNEQFF. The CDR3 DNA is TGTGCCAGCAGCCCGCGGGACAGCCTCAATGAGCAGTTCTTC.

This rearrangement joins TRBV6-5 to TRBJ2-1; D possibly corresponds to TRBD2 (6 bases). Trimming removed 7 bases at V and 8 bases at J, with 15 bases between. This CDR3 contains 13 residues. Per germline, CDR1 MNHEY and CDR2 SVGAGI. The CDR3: CASTLGGGYEQFF. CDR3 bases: TGTGCCAGCACCCTCGGGGGTGGGTATGAGCAGTTCTTC.

The CDR3 loop reads CASRIGGGQETQYF. CDR3 sequence (DNA): TGTGCCAGCAGGATCGGGGGGGGCCAAGAGACCCAGTACTTC. This sequence joins TRBV6-5 and TRBJ2-5; 8 nucleotides match TRBD2. Germline V gene sequence: CDR1 MNHEY, CDR2 SVGAGI. The CDR3 extends over 14 amino acids. V was clipped by 6 bases and J by 1 base; unmatched bases: 4.

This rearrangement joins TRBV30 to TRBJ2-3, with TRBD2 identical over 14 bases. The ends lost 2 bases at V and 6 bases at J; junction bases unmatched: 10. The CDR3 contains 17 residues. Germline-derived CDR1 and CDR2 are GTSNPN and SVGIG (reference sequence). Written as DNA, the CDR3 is TGTGCCTGGAGTCCCTTAGGGACTAGCGGGAGAGGGGATACGCAGTATTTT. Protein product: CAWSPLGTSGRGDTQYF.

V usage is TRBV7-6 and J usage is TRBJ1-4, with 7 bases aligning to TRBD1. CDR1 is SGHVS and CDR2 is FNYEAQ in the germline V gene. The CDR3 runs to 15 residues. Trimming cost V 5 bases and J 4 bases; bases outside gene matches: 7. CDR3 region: CASSGRTGDNEKLFF. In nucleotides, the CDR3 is TGTGCCAGCAGCGGGCGGACAGGAGATAATGAAAAACTGTTTTTT.

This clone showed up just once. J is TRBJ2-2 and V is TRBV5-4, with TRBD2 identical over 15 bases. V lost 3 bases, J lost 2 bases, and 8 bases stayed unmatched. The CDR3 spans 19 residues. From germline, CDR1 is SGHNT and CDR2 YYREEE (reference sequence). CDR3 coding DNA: TGTGCCAGCAGCTATAGCGGGACTAGCGGGGGGAATAACACCGGGGAGCTGTTTTTT. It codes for CASSYSGTSGGNNTGELFF. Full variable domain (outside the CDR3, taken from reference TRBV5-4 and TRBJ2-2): ETGVTQSPTHLIKTRGQQVTLRCSSQSGHNTVSWYQQALGQGPQFIFQYYREEENGRGNFPPRFSGLQFPNYSSELNVNALELDDSALYLCASSYSGTSGGNNTGELFFGEGSRLTVL.

Here the CDR3 reads CASSEGDYGYTF. CDR3 nucleotide sequence: TGTGCCAGCAGTGAAGGAGACTATGGCTACACCTTC. The chain has TRBV6-1 and TRBJ1-2; D remains unclear. Trimming pared 1 base from V and 3 bases from J, leaving 3 bases between. The germline V gene encodes CDR1 MNHNS and CDR2 SASEGT. CDR3 size: 12 residues.